The 28 T cell receptor beta chains below come from one sample, sequenced in a study of T cell clonality in common variable immunodeficiency. Points from the study as a whole: Reportedly, TCR beta sequences from common variable immunodeficiency showed fewer deletions and N-nucleotide insertions.

Only in-frame clones appear in the TCRdb table, and some are missing; sequencing was by immunoSEQ multiplex PCR. There are 15,000 to 20,000 clones in the sample, none observed a single time. Their recognized antigens are unknown. Material for sequencing was peripheral blood mononuclear cells. Receptor source: a human donor with common variable immunodeficiency.

This clone has ten or more counts. This CDR3 reads CSARDRAGAGNEQFF. CDR3 DNA, as far as it was read: TGCAGTGCTAGAGATCGAGCGGGAGCGGGAAATGAG. V usage is TRBV20-1 and J usage is TRBJ2-1, with 8 bases fitting TRBD2. The CDR3 end falls 3 residues outside the read, so it is completed with the germline J gene. After removal of 0 bases from V and 7 bases from J, the junction contained 8 bases not matched to a gene. Germline-derived CDR1 and CDR2 are DFQATT and SNEGSKA (reference sequence). This CDR3 has 15 residues.

This clone occurred many times. The part of the CDR3 DNA that was read is TGTGCCAGCAGCTACGGAGAGGGCGAG. Its protein product is CASSYGEGE. The CDR3 as a whole reads CASSYGEGEQYF. This chain links TRBV5-6 with TRBJ2-7; maybe TRBD2 (5 bases). The read halts 3 residues ahead of the CDR3 end, with the missing end drawn from the germline J gene. CDR1 and CDR2 (germline): SGHDT, YYEEEE. This CDR3 has 12 residues. The V end lost 3 bases, the J end lost 6 bases, and 10 bases lay between the germline ends.

This clone was seen a handful of times. The read is 3 residues too short to cover the CDR3 end, so that end is filled in from the germline J gene. This chain links TRBV7-7 with TRBJ2-5; 11 nucleotides align to TRBD2. There are 16 residues in the CDR3. CDR1 and CDR2 (germline): SSHAT, FNYEAQ (reference sequence). With 5 bases clipped from V and 5 bases from J, the junction kept 10 bases outside the gene matches. The DNA read from the CDR3 is TGTGCCAGCAGCCACGGACTAGCGGGTTCCGGGGAGACC. Translating gives CASSHGLAGSGET. In full, the CDR3 reads CASSHGLAGSGETQYF.

This clone was counted many times. Read sequence stops 3 residues before the CDR3 end, and the germline J gene provides the missing end. The V gene is TRBV2, the J gene TRBJ2-7, with 8 positions matching TRBD2. The trim removed 2 bases at V and 3 bases at J, leaving 15 bases unmatched. The CDR3 runs to 18 residues. Germline assignment: CDR1 SNHLY and CDR2 FYNNEI. The CDR3 reads CASSEPRYAAGGFYEQYF. CDR3 bases read: TGTGCCAGCAGTGAACCAAGATATGCGGCGGGAGGCTTCTACGAG.

This clone was picked up many times. The read halts 3 residues ahead of the CDR3 end, with the missing end drawn from the germline J gene. The gene calls are TRBV12-3 or TRBV12-4 and TRBJ2-2, with 14 bases lining up with TRBD2. The ends lost 8 bases at V and 5 bases at J; junction bases unmatched: 13. The CDR3 is 18 residues long. The CDR3 loop is CASHGRGLAGVGTGELFF. The covered CDR3 bases are TGTGCCAGCCATGGAAGGGGACTAGCGGGAGTTGGGACCGGGGAG.

This clone was seen ten or more times. The read comes to an end 3 residues before the CDR3 does, leaving the germline J gene to fill in the end. The chain employs TRBV7-9 and TRBJ1-2; possibly TRBD1 for D (6 bases). The V end was cut by 5 bases, the J end by 2 bases, with 15 bases between. Germline CDR1 and CDR2: SEHNR and FQNEAQ (reference sequence). This CDR3 region has 15 residues. The sequenced CDR3 bases are TGTGCCAGCAGCGACCAGGGGTTCTCAAACTATGGC. It is translated as CASSDQGFSNYG. The CDR3 in its entirety is CASSDQGFSNYGYTF.

This clone was seen many times. The read ends 3 residues shy of where the CDR3 ends; the end is completed using the germline J gene. This sequence joins TRBV6-2 or TRBV6-3 and TRBJ1-2; no reliable D call. Trimming stripped 2 bases from V and 5 bases from J, with 18 bases between. CDR1 is MNHEY, CDR2 SVGEGT, per germline. The CDR3 runs to 16 residues. The CDR3 spells CASSYGAAGSVYGYTF. Incomplete CDR3 DNA: TGTGCCAGCAGTTACGGTGCGGCGGGGAGCGTATATGGC.

This clone was seen repeatedly, ten times or more. The CDR3 end falls 3 residues outside the read, so it is completed with the germline J gene. The rearrangement uses TRBV7-9 and TRBJ1-2, with 7 bases matching TRBD1. The length of the CDR3 is 15 residues. The V segment lost 3 bases and the J segment 6 bases; nucleotides outside the gene matches: 10. Germline-derived CDR1 and CDR2 are SEHNR and FQNEAQ (reference sequence). CDR3: CASSFTEGALHGYTF. The CDR3 bases that were read are TGTGCCAGCAGCTTTACGGAGGGGGCGCTTCATGGC.

This clone was detected ten times or more. Incomplete CDR3 DNA: TGTGCCAGCTCAGCGACAGGGAACCTGATCTACGAG. As protein: CASSATGNLIYE. The entire CDR3 reads CASSATGNLIYEQYF. J is TRBJ2-7 and V is TRBV18; TRBD1 agrees at 7 bases. The read gets to within 3 residues of the CDR3 end, and the germline J gene fills in the rest. V was pared by 5 bases and J by 3 bases, with 10 bases of the junction left unmatched. CDR3 length: 15 residues. Germline CDR1 KGHSH, CDR2 LQKENI.

This clone appeared a few times. The CDR3 goes on 3 residues after the read ends, and that part is filled in from the germline J gene. The rearrangement uses TRBV19 and TRBJ1-5; D possibly corresponds to TRBD1 (5 bases). This CDR3 has 14 amino acids. CDR1 and CDR2 from the germline V gene are LNHDA and SQIVND (reference sequence). Trimming took 4 bases from V and 7 from J, leaving 14 bases between them. CDR3: CASSKWGESQPQHF. The covered CDR3 bases are TGTGCCAGTAGTAAGTGGGGGGAGAGCCAGCCC.

This clone was observed a few times. The CDR3 extends 3 residues past the end of the read, so its final part is completed from the germline J gene. The chain links TRBV7-9 to TRBJ1-1, with 7 bases identical to TRBD1. The CDR3 has 15 amino acids. Germline V gene lookup returns CDR1 SEHNR and CDR2 FQNEAQ (reference sequence). V lost 4 bases and J lost 3; bases outside the gene matches: 8. The CDR3 region is CASSSLPTGDTEAFF. The CDR3 DNA, read in part, is TGTGCCAGCAGCTCACTGCCAACAGGGGACACTGAA.

This clone was seen ten or more times. Read coverage stops 3 residues before the CDR3 terminus; the germline J gene supplies the remainder. The chain links TRBV10-1 to TRBJ2-1, with D possibly being TRBD1 or TRBD2 (5 bases each). CDR3 length equals 14 residues. CDR1 and CDR2 (germline): WNHNN, SYGVQD (reference sequence). With 4 bases removed from V and 9 bases from J, the gap between germline ends came to 16 bases. The DNA read from the CDR3 is TGCGCCAGCAGTGCCCAGCTCCAGAGGGGTGAG. Protein sequence: CASSAQLQRGE. The full CDR3 protein reads CASSAQLQRGEQFF.

This clone was detected ten times or more. The read ends 3 residues shy of where the CDR3 ends; the end is completed using the germline J gene. The chain couples TRBV18 to TRBJ2-1; TRBD2 aligns across 15 bases. Germline CDR1 reads KGHSH; CDR2 reads LQKENI. The ends lost 6 bases at V and 6 bases at J; junction bases unmatched: 6. The CDR3 has 16 amino acids. CDR3 DNA (partial): TGTGCCAGCTCCCCGGGACTAGCGGGAGGTATCAATGAG. It specifies CASSPGLAGGINE. The CDR3 in its entirety is CASSPGLAGGINEQFF.

This clone is labeled as medium-sized (0.01 to 0.1%). The read comes to an end 3 residues before the CDR3 does, leaving the germline J gene to fill in the end. This chain uses TRBV5-1 with TRBJ2-3, with 7 bases identical to TRBD1. The length of the CDR3 is 16 residues. Germline V gene sequence: CDR1 SGHRS, CDR2 YFSETQ. After removal of 0 bases from V and 0 bases from J, the junction contained 4 bases not matched to a gene. The sequenced part of the CDR3 DNA is TGCGCCAGCAGCTTGGCCTTGGACAGGAGCACAGATACG. Amino acid sequence: CASSLALDRSTDT. From start to end, the CDR3 is CASSLALDRSTDTQYF.

The table lists this clone with many counts. Sequencing ends 3 residues short of the CDR3 end; the germline J gene provides the rest. The chain employs TRBV20-1 and TRBJ2-7; 15 bases map to TRBD2. J gave up 3 bases and V 6 bases, and 9 bases lay outside the gene matches. The germline gives CDR1 DFQATT, CDR2 SNEGSKA (reference sequence). This CDR3 spans 16 amino acids. The part of the CDR3 DNA that was read is TGCAGTGCATCCGGGACTAGCGGGAGGAGGATCTACGAG. Its translation: CSASGTSGRRIYE. The CDR3 reads in full as CSASGTSGRRIYEQYF.

This clone is categorized as medium-sized (0.01 to 0.1%). The read ends 3 residues before the CDR3 terminus; that terminus is restored from the germline J gene. This chain uses TRBV5-4 with TRBJ1-1, with 7 bases fitting TRBD1. There are 12 residues in the CDR3. CDR1 is SGHNT and CDR2 is YYREEE in the germline V gene (reference sequence). Incomplete CDR3 DNA: TGTGCCAGCAGCTTGGACCGGGACAGA. Its protein product is CASSLDRDR. The entire CDR3 is CASSLDRDRAFF.

This clone was observed at least ten times. The read terminates 3 residues ahead of where the CDR3 ends, so the germline J gene completes it. The chain has TRBV18 and TRBJ2-1; TRBD1 aligns across 9 bases. This CDR3 has 15 amino acids. Germline V gives CDR1 KGHSH, CDR2 LQKENI. V was pared by 3 bases and J by 4 bases, with 4 bases of the junction left unmatched. CDR3 protein: CASSPGTGYYNEQFF. The sequenced CDR3 bases are TGTGCCAGCTCACCCGGGACAGGGTATTACAATGAG.

As for this clone: Read sequence stops 3 residues before the CDR3 end, and the germline J gene provides the missing end. Within the sample, other DNA sequences also encode this same CDR3. This chain joins TRBV19 and TRBJ1-1; a possible D gene is TRBD1 (5 bases). V lost 5 bases, J lost 2 bases, and 9 bases lay in between. Germline V lookup: CDR1 LNHDA, CDR2 SQIVND (reference sequence). The CDR3 is 13 residues long. Partial CDR3 DNA: TGTGCCAGTAGTCAGGGAGGAAACACTGAA. It yields the protein CASSQGGNTE. The entire CDR3 reads CASSQGGNTEAFF.

In its sample, this clone ranks as medium-sized. The read halts 3 residues ahead of the CDR3 end, with the missing end drawn from the germline J gene. The rearrangement uses TRBV11-3 and TRBJ2-7, with unresolved D. The ends were cut back, 0 bases at V and 6 bases at J, with 6 bases in the middle. The germline V gene has CDR1 SGHNT and CDR2 YENEEA. CDR3 length: 12 amino acids. CDR3 residues: CASSLDGSEQYF. The CDR3 DNA, read in part, is TGTGCCAGCAGCTTAGATGGTAGCGAG.

This clone has ten or more counts. The read halts 3 residues ahead of the CDR3 end, with the missing end drawn from the germline J gene. The J gene is TRBJ1-5, the V gene TRBV28; D not certain. CDR3 length: 13 amino acids. Trimming left V 6 bases short and J 7 bases short, with 13 bases between. Germline CDR1 reads MDHEN; CDR2 reads SYDVKM. The CDR3 loop reads CASSPTSNQPQHF. CDR3 DNA (partial): TGTGCCAGCAGCCCAACAAGTAACCAGCCC.

This clone showed up many times. CDR3 DNA (partial): TGTGCCAGCTCACCACGGGACAGGGCGGTAGATACG. As protein: CASSPRDRAVDT. The whole CDR3 sequence is CASSPRDRAVDTQYF. V and J are TRBV18 and TRBJ2-3, with 9 bases that match TRBD1. The CDR3 goes on 3 residues after the read ends, and that part is filled in from the germline J gene. V lost 1 base and J lost 5; bases outside the gene matches: 4. The CDR3 loop spans 15 amino acids. From germline, CDR1 is KGHSH and CDR2 LQKENI.

In regard to this clone: From the germline J gene comes the end of the CDR3, since the read stops 3 residues before it. The chain links TRBV11-2 to TRBJ2-7; 7 bases match TRBD1. The length of the CDR3 is 15 residues. Germline-derived CDR1 and CDR2 are SGHAT and FQNNGV. V lost 4 bases, J lost 4 bases, and 10 bases stayed unmatched. Incomplete CDR3 DNA: TGTGCCAGCAGCTCCTTACTCGGGACAGCATACGAG. Amino acid sequence: CASSSLLGTAYE. In full, the CDR3 is CASSSLLGTAYEQYF.

At least ten counts were recorded for this clone. The observed sequence ends 3 residues before the CDR3 terminus, with the missing tail filled in from the germline J gene. V is TRBV11-3 and J is TRBJ2-2; a possible D gene is TRBD1 (7 bases). V lost 8 bases to trimming and J lost 3 bases, with 16 bases between them. Per the germline V gene, CDR1 is SGHNT and CDR2 is YENEEA. The length of the CDR3 is 15 residues. The CDR3 sequence: CASASGGTDTGELFF. The CDR3 DNA, read in part, is TGTGCCAGCGCTTCAGGGGGGACCGACACCGGGGAG.

This clone was seen many times. The DNA read from the CDR3 is TGTGCCAGCAGCCTAGTCAGGGGCACTGAA. Amino acids: CASSLVRGTE. The CDR3, in full, reads CASSLVRGTEAFF. The J gene is TRBJ1-1, the V gene TRBV11-3, with a weak D call TRBD1 (6 bases). The sequence runs out 3 residues before the end of the CDR3; the remainder is reconstructed from the germline J gene. V was shortened by 5 bases and J by 4 bases, with 11 bases between the two germline ends. Germline CDR1 is SGHNT and CDR2 is YENEEA. This CDR3 has 13 residues. Based on the CDR3 plus reference TRBV11-3 and TRBJ1-1, the full variable domain is EAGVVQSPRYKIIEKKQPVAFWCNPISGHNTLYWYLQNLGQGPELLIRYENEEAVDDSQLPKDRFSAERLKGVDSTLKIQPAELGDSAVYLCASSLVRGTEAFFGQGTRLTVV.

This clone was observed many times. The CDR3 end lies 3 residues beyond the end of the read and is filled in from the germline J gene. V and J are TRBV20-1 and TRBJ2-7; TRBD2 matches at 9 bases. The CDR3 consists of 16 residues. The germline V gene has CDR1 DFQATT and CDR2 SNEGSKA (reference sequence). V gave up 6 bases and J gave up 2 bases; unmatched junction bases: 14. The DNA read from the CDR3 is TGCAGTGCCCAGAGACCAGGACTAGCGCGGGCCTACGAG. This gives the protein CSAQRPGLARAYE. The entire CDR3 protein reads CSAQRPGLARAYEQYF.

This clone showed up many times. The CDR3 end lies 3 residues beyond the end of the read and is filled in from the germline J gene. This sequence joins TRBV2 and TRBJ2-1; D perhaps matches TRBD2 (6 bases). The CDR3 loop spans 15 amino acids. Trimming took 3 bases from V and 0 from J, leaving 9 bases between them. Germline CDR1 and CDR2: SNHLY and FYNNEI. Incomplete CDR3 DNA: TGTGCCAGCAGTGATGGGACTGCCTCCTACAATGAG. Amino acid sequence: CASSDGTASYNE. The CDR3 reads in full as CASSDGTASYNEQFF.

This clone was recorded at least ten times. The observed sequence ends 3 residues before the CDR3 terminus, with the missing tail filled in from the germline J gene. The chain couples TRBV30 to TRBJ1-5, with 8 bases identical to TRBD1. Germline CDR1 reads GTSNPN; CDR2 reads SVGIG (reference sequence). J gave up 1 base and V 5 bases, and 7 bases lay outside the gene matches. The CDR3 is 15 amino acids. The CDR3 spells CAWGRTGTSNQPQHF. The part of the CDR3 DNA that was read is TGTGCCTGGGGGAGGACAGGGACGAGCAATCAGCCC. Variable domain in full (rest from reference TRBV30 and TRBJ1-5): SQTIHQWPATLVQPVGSPLSLECTVEGTSNPNLYWYRQAAGRGLQLLFYSVGIGQISSEVPQNLSASRPQDRQFILSSKKLLLSDSGFYLCAWGRTGTSNQPQHFGDGTRLSIL.

This clone was seen ten or more times. The CDR3 is cut off 3 residues early in the read; its end comes from the germline J gene. The chain combines TRBV20-1 with TRBJ1-5; 8 bases are a match to TRBD1. Germline assignment: CDR1 DFQATT and CDR2 SNEGSKA (reference sequence). This CDR3 is built from 15 residues. Unmatched junction bases numbered 5, after V lost 0 bases and J lost 4 bases. CDR3 DNA, as far as it was read: TGCAGTGCTAGAGATCGGCAGGGGGCAAATCAGCCC. It translates to CSARDRQGANQP. The entire CDR3 protein is CSARDRQGANQPQHF.